Presented here are 14 T cell receptor beta chains from one specimen sequenced in a study of T cell repertoires in cytomegalovirus infection. TCRdb used MiXCR to reprocess the reads, holding one entry per CDR3 protein. The sample contains a few hundred thousand distinct CDR3 sequences, 20% to 25% of which appear only once. These TCRs' antigens remain unknown. Sequencing was performed on cultured PBMCs, taken from culture after CMV antigen stimulation. Receptors were obtained from a human donor in good health (CMV status not recorded). Some clones in this sample may be carry-over from other donors' samples.

The rearrangement uses TRBV2 and TRBJ2-3; 12 nucleotides line up with TRBD2. Germline assignment: CDR1 SNHLY and CDR2 FYNNEI. The CDR3 spans 18 residues. The V segment lost 6 bases and the J segment 0 bases; nucleotides outside the gene matches: 10. The DNA for the CDR3 is TGTGCCAGCAGAAAGACTAGCGGGAGACCGGCTAGCACAGATACGCAGTATTTT. Its translation is CASRKTSGRPASTDTQYF.

V usage is TRBV12-3 or TRBV12-4 and J usage is TRBJ2-7; 7 bases map to TRBD1. This CDR3 has 14 amino acids. The J segment lost 2 bases and the V segment lost 3 bases, leaving 4 bases of the junction unmatched. CDR3 coding DNA: TGTGCCAGCAGTTTCGGCAGGGGGACCTACGAGCAGTACTTC. It encodes CASSFGRGTYEQYF.

The V and J genes are TRBV12-3 or TRBV12-4 and TRBJ1-2, with a possible D match to TRBD1 (6 bases). The CDR3 is 14 amino acids. V was clipped by 5 bases and J by 4 bases, with 14 bases between them. CDR3 nucleotide sequence: TGTGCCAGCAGTCCTCAGGACAGCACCTATGGCTACACCTTC. This sequence encodes CASSPQDSTYGYTF.

The chain is built from TRBV10-3 and TRBJ2-3, with 7 bases identical to TRBD2. V shed 3 bases and J 5 bases; nucleotides not matched to a gene: 8. Germline CDR1 reads ENHRY; CDR2 reads SYGVKD. The CDR3 runs to 15 residues. CDR3 sequence reads: CAISDGAGFRDTQYF. The DNA for the CDR3 is TGTGCCATCAGTGATGGAGCGGGATTTAGAGATACGCAGTATTTT.

The rearrangement uses TRBV27 and TRBJ1-1; D unresolved. V lost 0 bases and J lost 5, with 7 bases in between. CDR1 and CDR2 (germline): MNHEY, SMNVEV (reference sequence). The CDR3 runs 13 residues. In DNA, the CDR3 is TGTGCCAGCAGTTTATCAGGTTTAACTGAAGCTTTCTTT. Amino acids: CASSLSGLTEAFF.

The table lists this clonotype with many counts. The CDR3 nucleotides are TGTGCCAGCAGCTTAGAAATGGGGGGCCGCTCAAACACCGGGGAGCTGTTTTTT. The encoded protein is CASSLEMGGRSNTGELFF. The V and J genes are TRBV7-8 and TRBJ2-2; D may be TRBD1 or TRBD2 (6 bases each). The germline V gene encodes CDR1 SGHVS and CDR2 FQNEAQ. V shed 1 base and J shed 2 bases, with 17 bases lying between them. CDR3 length: 18 residues. Supplemented by reference TRBV7-8 and TRBJ2-2, the full variable domain reads GAGVSQSPRYKVAKRGQDVALRCDPISGHVSLFWYQQALGQGPEFLTYFQNEAQLDKSGLPSDRFFAERPEGSVSTLKIQRTQQEDSAVYLCASSLEMGGRSNTGELFFGEGSRLTVL.

This rearrangement joins TRBV7-2 to TRBJ1-5; D ambiguous. Germline-derived CDR1 and CDR2 are SGHTA and FQGNSA. The CDR3 sequence is 13 residues long. Trimming stripped 2 bases from V and 9 bases from J, with 11 bases between. CDR3 protein: CASSLNQVWPQHF. CDR3 bases: TGTGCCAGCAGCTTAAATCAAGTTTGGCCCCAGCATTTT.

This clonotype was seen more than once but under ten times. V usage is TRBV18 and J usage is TRBJ2-5, with 7 positions matching TRBD2. This CDR3 has 16 residues. Looked up from germline, CDR1 is KGHSH and CDR2 is LQKENI. V was pared by 2 bases and J by 1 base, with 7 bases of the junction left unmatched. For the CDR3, the DNA is TGTGCCAGCTCACCAAAGGCTAGCGGAACCCAAGAGACCCAGTACTTC. Translated: CASSPKASGTQETQYF.

This clonotype came up a few times. CDR3 protein: CASSEATSGKNTGELFF. The CDR3 DNA sequence: TGTGCCAGCAGTGAAGCGACTAGCGGGAAGAACACCGGGGAGCTGTTTTTT. The chain employs TRBV2 and TRBJ2-2, with 11 bases aligning to TRBD2. Germline assignment: CDR1 SNHLY and CDR2 FYNNEI. V shed 0 bases and J 1 base; nucleotides not matched to a gene: 1. The length of the CDR3 is 17 residues.

The V and J genes are TRBV12-3 or TRBV12-4 and TRBJ1-5, with D unresolved. V was trimmed by 6 bases and J by 4 bases, leaving 10 bases between them. There are 13 residues in the CDR3. In nucleotides, the CDR3 is TGTGCCAGCAGAAGGACGGTAAATCAGCCCCAGCATTTT. Translated: CASRRTVNQPQHF.

Many counts were recorded for this clonotype. The chain has TRBV20-1 and TRBJ1-1; D call uncertain. The V end lost 3 bases, the J end lost 6 bases, and 17 bases lay between the germline ends. Germline V gene lookup returns CDR1 DFQATT and CDR2 SNEGSKA (reference sequence). The CDR3 has 14 amino acids. As DNA, the CDR3 is TGCAGTGCTAGTTCTGTGGTTGGGGTCTCTGAAGCTTTCTTT. Translated: CSASSVVGVSEAFF.

The V and J genes are TRBV29-1 and TRBJ2-3; the match to TRBD2 covers 11 bases. The germline V gene has CDR1 SQVTM and CDR2 ANQGSEA. V lost 2 bases, J lost 8 bases, and 6 bases stayed unmatched. The CDR3 loop spans 14 amino acids. The CDR3 DNA reads TGCAGCGTTGAAAGACTAGCGGGAAGCGGTACGCAGTATTTT. This codes for CSVERLAGSGTQYF.

This sequence joins TRBV11-2 and TRBJ2-5, with TRBD2 identical over 11 bases. Germline CDR1 and CDR2: SGHAT and FQNNGV. Unmatched junction bases numbered 6, after V lost 4 bases and J lost 2 bases. There are 16 residues in the CDR3. CDR3 in DNA: TGTGCCAGCAGCTCCCTAGCGGGAGGTGATCAAGAGACCCAGTACTTC. Translated, it gives CASSSLAGGDQETQYF.

This clonotype was found many times. The chain combines TRBV7-9 with TRBJ1-1; D is possibly TRBD1 (6 bases). Germline CDR1 SEHNR, CDR2 FQNEAQ (reference sequence). The CDR3 has 15 amino acids. Trimming removed 5 bases from V and 3 bases from J, with 16 bases in between. The CDR3 sequence is CASSLETGADTEAFF. CDR3 DNA sequence: TGTGCCAGCAGCCTCGAGACAGGAGCGGACACTGAAGCTTTCTTT.